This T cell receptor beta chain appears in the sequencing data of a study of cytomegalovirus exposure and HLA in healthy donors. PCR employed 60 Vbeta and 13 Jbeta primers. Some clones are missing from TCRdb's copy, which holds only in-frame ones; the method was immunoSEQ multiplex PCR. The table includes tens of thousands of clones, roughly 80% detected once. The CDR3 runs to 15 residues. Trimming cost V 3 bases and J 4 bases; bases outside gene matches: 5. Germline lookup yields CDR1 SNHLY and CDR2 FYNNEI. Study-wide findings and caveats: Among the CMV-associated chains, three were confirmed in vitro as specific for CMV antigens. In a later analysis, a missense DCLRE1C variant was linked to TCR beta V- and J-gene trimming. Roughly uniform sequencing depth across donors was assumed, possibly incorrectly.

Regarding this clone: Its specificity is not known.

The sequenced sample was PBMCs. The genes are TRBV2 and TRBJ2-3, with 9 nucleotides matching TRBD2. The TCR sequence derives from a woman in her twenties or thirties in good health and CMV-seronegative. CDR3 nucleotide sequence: TGTGCCAGCAGTGATGTAGCGGGAGTTCCAGATACGCAGTATTTT. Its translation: CASSDVAGVPDTQYF.